The 5 T cell receptor beta chains below were found in one sample sequenced in a study of blood T cell repertoires in COVID-19. The data were produced by immunoSEQ multiplex PCR, yet TCRdb's version contains in-frame clones alone and is incomplete. The data show approximately 150,000 clones, with over 80% seen just once and roughly 13% held by the top ten. Sequenced: peripheral blood. These receptors came from a man aged 65-85 years who had recovered from COVID-19.

The genes are TRBV7-6 and TRBJ2-1; 9 bases map to TRBD2. CDR3 length equals 16 residues. The V gene end was trimmed by 5 bases and the J gene end by 5 bases; junction bases not matched to a gene: 10. Germline CDR1 reads SGHVS; CDR2 reads FNYEAQ. CDR3 DNA: TGTGCCAGCAGCGCAGTCGGGACTAGCAGCCACAATGAGCAGTTCTTC. Protein: CASSAVGTSSHNEQFF.

The gene calls are TRBV10-2 and TRBJ1-4; 8 nucleotides match TRBD1. Trimming cost V 9 bases and J 5 bases; bases outside gene matches: 5. The CDR3 contains 13 residues. In germline, CDR1 is WSHSY, CDR2 SAAADI. The CDR3 is CASRTGGNEKLFF. Written as DNA, the CDR3 is TGCGCCAGTAGAACAGGGGGAAATGAAAAACTGTTTTTT.

The chain has TRBV5-8 and TRBJ1-5; D gene unclear. The V end lost 0 bases, the J end lost 9 bases, and 13 bases lay between the germline ends. The CDR3 consists of 14 residues. CDR1 and CDR2 (germline): SGHTS, YDEGEE. The CDR3, as DNA: TGTGCCAGCAGCTTGGTCGGCAGCGTTCGGCCCCAGCATTTT. It is translated as CASSLVGSVRPQHF.

The chain has TRBV28 and TRBJ2-7, with D perhaps matching TRBD2 (7 bases). Germline CDR1 is MDHEN and CDR2 is SYDVKM. Between the trimmed V and J ends, which lost 4 bases and 3 bases, there was a span of 16 bases. The CDR3 spans 15 residues. The CDR3 loop reads CASSSGGGLGYEQYF. CDR3 DNA: TGTGCCAGCAGTTCGGGGGGCGGCCTCGGCTACGAGCAGTACTTC.

The chain uses TRBV7-9 and TRBJ1-1; D remains unclear. The CDR3 length is 13 residues. Germline V gene data show CDR1 as SEHNR and CDR2 as FQNEAQ (reference sequence). V gave up 5 bases and J gave up 1 base, with 8 bases separating them. The CDR3 protein is CASSENTNTEAFF. The CDR3 region has the DNA TGTGCCAGCAGCGAGAATACGAACACTGAAGCTTTCTTT.